A selection of T cell receptor beta chains follows, all from one sample in a study of patients and donors after allogeneic stem cell transplantation. TCRdb re-derived calls from the RT-PCR reads in MiXCR, one entry per CDR3 protein. The sample has roughly 880,000 distinct CDR3 sequences; more than 15% are singletons. The sequencing input was blood, either unsorted or a sorted T cell fraction (not recorded which). Receptors originate from a human donor who was either an allogeneic HSCT recipient or a stem cell or donor lymphocyte infusion donor (not recorded which). It is not recorded whose cells these are; they may come from a transplant donor. Both conserved end residues are part of each CDR3. The size of a clone is reported for some rows only, either as once, few or many, or as a class for expanded clones.

clone size	V gene	J gene	CDR3 protein
few	TRBV9	TRBJ2-1	CASSATSGHNEQFF
few	TRBV27	TRBJ2-1	CASSPGHSDEQFF
-	TRBV6-2/TRBV6-3	TRBJ1-1	CASSVFSEAFF
-	TRBV12-3/TRBV12-4	TRBJ2-1	CASIPSGTKYNEQFF
few	TRBV10-3	TRBJ1-1	CAITPGQGTEAFF
-	TRBV3-1	TRBJ2-5	CASSHSKAGGQETQYF
-	TRBV11-2	TRBJ2-7	CASSRPRREQYF
many	TRBV29-1	TRBJ1-1	CSVERGAEAFF
-	TRBV7-9	TRBJ2-3	CASSWAADTQYF
-	TRBV6-1	TRBJ2-2	CASGEERDNIYPGELFF
few	TRBV7-3	TRBJ2-3	CASSPKGADTQYF
many	TRBV2	TRBJ1-2	CASSLTASRDYGYTF
few	TRBV7-8	TRBJ2-1	CASSLGGDSASYNEQFF
many	TRBV29-1	TRBJ1-1	CSVEPRQGNTEAFF
few	TRBV30	TRBJ1-1	CAWSEGTDTEAFF
few	TRBV27	TRBJ2-3	CASRDQGLDTQYF
few	TRBV25-1	TRBJ1-5	CASSESNPGRGQPQHF
-	TRBV20-1	TRBJ2-7	CSARGLESYEQYF